This T cell receptor (beta chain) was sequenced for a study of cytomegalovirus exposure and HLA in healthy donors. Study summary: The study placed over 65% of its 350 to 400 genotyped donors in the Caucasian-associated ancestry cluster. Study-level findings and limits: A classifier reportedly called cytomegalovirus status with high sensitivity and specificity. Later analysis revealed greater clonal expansion in HLA-associated TCR beta chains than in equally common others. Rarity marked most TCR sequences, yet some public TCRs occurred in many donors.

The PCR had 60 Vbeta and 13 Jbeta primers. Repertoires were generated with immunoSEQ multiplex PCR, while TCRdb's copy carries only in-frame clones and drops some. Among about 180,000 clones, 70% to 85% were seen once, and the ten largest hold around 1.2%. Trimming took off 3 bases at V and 3 bases at J, with 11 bases between the two ends. The CDR3 runs to 15 residues. Germline lookup yields CDR1 SGHNT and CDR2 YENEEA. With respect to this clone: Its antigen is as yet unknown.

The sample taken for sequencing was PBMCs. The receptor comes from a girl aged 2 to 9 in good health and CMV-seropositive. This sequence joins TRBV11-3 and TRBJ1-4; a possible D gene is TRBD1 (6 bases). CDR3 in amino acids: CASSLGGPPNEKLFF. The CDR3 DNA follows: TGTGCCAGCAGCTTGGGGGGGCCGCCTAATGAAAAACTGTTTTTT.